This T cell receptor beta chain appears in the sequencing data of a study of CD8 T cells in ankylosing spondylitis. It was by quantitative 5'-RACE with molecular barcodes that TCR beta libraries were made. TCRdb re-called the 5' RACE reads through MiXCR, storing one row per CDR3 protein. The data show 250,000 to 300,000 distinct CDR3 sequences, 20% seen once. Whole-study results and caveats: Disease-linked clones had a CD8+ phenotype and relatively low frequency in peripheral blood.

In regard to this clonotype: Its antigen is still unknown. This could be a read error, since a much larger clone is one nucleotide away.

Germline assignment: CDR1 SQVTM and CDR2 ANQGSEA. The CDR3 extends over 13 amino acids. V lost 5 bases and J 1 base, leaving 10 bases between the germline ends. Sequenced: blood, either unsorted or a sorted T cell fraction (not recorded which). The source of this sequence is a male donor with ankylosing spondylitis or in good health (not recorded which). The rearrangement links TRBV29-1 to TRBJ2-3; perhaps TRBD1 as D (6 bases). The CDR3: CSVTRGRTDTQYF. The CDR3 DNA reads TGCAGCGTTACCAGGGGCCGCACAGATACGCAGTATTTT.